This T cell receptor (beta chain) was recovered during a study of control samples from healthy donors and cancer patients. Germline V CDR1 and CDR2: KGHDR, SFDVKD. The V gene lost 3 bases and the J gene lost 0 bases, with 9 bases spanning the gap. The CDR3 runs 15 residues. Using immunoSEQ multiplex PCR, the repertoire was profiled, and TCRdb retains in-frame clones only, with some absent. The sample consists of around 250,000 clones, approximately 80% of them appearing once. This chain joins TRBV24-1 and TRBJ2-3; weak D call: TRBD2 (6 bases). The receptor was derived from a woman aged 55-75 years with lung cancer. Material: PBMCs. The CDR3 nucleotides read TGTGCCACCAGTGATGCGGGGCGGAGCACAGATACGCAGTATTTT. This encodes CATSDAGRSTDTQYF.